A selection of T cell receptor beta chains follows, all from one sample in a study of shared clonotypes between healthy human individuals. Libraries were prepared by immunoSEQ multiplex PCR; TCRdb keeps only in-frame clonotypes and omits some of them. The sample carries 1.5 million to 2.5 million clones, just under 95% recorded once. Sequences were obtained from naive CD8+ T cells sorted from blood. These receptors were taken from a man aged 18 to 29 in good health. Each CDR3 is given with its conserved first and last residue. The order of the fields is J gene, clone size, V gene, D gene, CDR3 protein, CDR3 DNA. D genes are given only for firm matches. Clone size is given for some rows only: seen once, a few or many times, or a class if the clone is expanded.

TRBJ1-1 - TRBV28 - CASSLGGGTEAFF TGTGCCAGCAGTTTAGGGGGCGGCACTGAAGCTTTCTTT
TRBJ1-4 - TRBV7-9 - CVWEDNEKLFF TGTGTGTGGGAAGATAATGAAAAACTGTTTTTT
TRBJ2-7 - TRBV6-5 - CASSHRGGAYEQYF TGTGCCAGCAGTCACAGGGGAGGGGCCTACGAGCAGTACTTC
TRBJ2-7 once TRBV19 - CASADWPYEQYF TGTGCCAGCGCGGATTGGCCCTACGAGCAGTACTTC
TRBJ1-1 - TRBV6-5 TRBD1 CASSLTGLNTEAFF TGTGCCAGCAGCCTGACAGGGCTCAACACTGAAGCTTTCTTT
TRBJ2-1 - TRBV30 - CAWDVGDEQFF TGTGCCTGGGATGTTGGCGATGAGCAGTTCTTC
TRBJ2-1 - TRBV6-5 TRBD2 CASSWEGITYNEQFF TGTGCCAGCAGTTGGGAGGGGATCACCTACAATGAGCAGTTCTTC
TRBJ2-7 - TRBV11-2 - CASSLGGRSYEQYF TGTGCCAGCAGCTTAGGAGGGAGGTCTTACGAGCAGTACTTC
TRBJ2-5 - TRBV7-8 - CASSLAGETQYF TGTGCCAGCAGCTTAGCAGGGGAGACCCAGTACTTC
TRBJ2-2 - TRBV5-1 TRBD2 CASSLTFSGANTGELFF TGCGCCAGCAGCTTGACTTTTAGCGGGGCTAATACCGGGGAGCTGTTTTTT
TRBJ1-1 once TRBV19 - CASNAPGAMNTEAFF TGTGCCAGTAATGCCCCCGGCGCCATGAACACTGAAGCTTTCTTT
TRBJ2-6 - TRBV6-4 TRBD1 CASSDRQGARGANVLTF TGTGCCAGCAGTGACCGGCAGGGGGCGCGAGGGGCCAACGTCCTGACTTTC
TRBJ2-1 - TRBV29-1 TRBD2 CSVERGTSGRTLDEQFF TGCAGCGTTGAACGGGGGACTAGCGGGAGAACTTTGGATGAGCAGTTCTTC
TRBJ1-4 - TRBV6-5 TRBD1 CASSYGTVGEKLFF TGTGCCAGCAGTTACGGGACAGTGGGTGAAAAACTGTTTTTT
TRBJ2-2 - TRBV9 - CASSAPSGELFF TGTGCCAGCAGCGCCCCTTCCGGGGAGCTGTTTTTT
TRBJ2-7 - TRBV27 TRBD2 CASSLSASGTYEQYF TGTGCCAGCAGTTTATCGGCTAGCGGGACCTACGAGCAGTACTTC
TRBJ2-7 - TRBV6-5 TRBD2 CASSSVAGSDEQYF TGTGCCAGCAGCAGTGTAGCGGGATCGGATGAGCAGTACTTC
TRBJ2-6 - TRBV29-1 - CSVEALGLRGANVLTF TGCAGCGTTGAAGCCCTCGGCCTTCGCGGGGCCAACGTCCTGACTTTC
TRBJ1-1 - TRBV10-2 - CASRDRDRTEAFF TGCGCCAGCAGGGACCGGGACCGCACTGAAGCTTTCTTT
TRBJ2-2 - TRBV30 - CAWSLGDVWTGELFF TGTGCCTGGAGTCTGGGGGATGTTTGGACCGGGGAGCTGTTTTTT
TRBJ2-5 - TRBV27 - CASSSDILQETQYF TGTGCCAGCAGTTCGGACATACTCCAAGAGACCCAGTACTTC
TRBJ2-6 - TRBV15 - CATSRFGETGYSGANVLTF TGTGCCACCAGCAGATTCGGCGAGACAGGTTACTCTGGGGCCAACGTCCTGACTTTC
TRBJ2-3 - TRBV2 - CARLVGVTQYF TGTGCCAGATTGGTGGGGGTTACGCAGTATTTT
TRBJ2-6 - TRBV5-1 - CASSGGLAGDRATDFSGANVLTF TGCGCCAGCAGCGGGGGGTTGGCCGGAGACAGGGCTACGGATTTCTCTGGGGCCAACGTCCTGACTTTC